This T cell receptor (beta chain) originates from a study of T cell repertoires in cytomegalovirus infection. Study background: In public TCR beta signatures, there were indications of both CMV infection and matching HLA type. Notes on the study in general: Ex vivo responses were dominated by HLA-C-restricted CMV-specific TCR beta clonotypes. Cumulative frequency (of public TCR beta family members) identified carriers of CMV plus the relevant HLA.

This clonotype has more than one count but fewer than ten. The target antigen is unknown. After removal of 4 bases from V and 5 bases from J, the junction contained 8 bases not matched to a gene. The germline CDR1 and CDR2 sequences are SGHRS and YFSETQ. The CDR3 spans 14 residues. TCRdb used MiXCR to reprocess the reads, holding one entry per CDR3 protein. The table includes around 280,000 distinct CDR3 sequences, 9.6% detected once. This clonotype was obtained from a human donor in good health (CMV status not recorded). Some clones in this sample may be carry-over from other donors' samples. V usage is TRBV5-1 and J usage is TRBJ1-1; 7 bases agree with TRBD1. Source material: PBMCs. DNA of the CDR3: TGCGCCAGCAGCGGTCAGGGGGTACAAACTGAAGCTTTCTTT. Its protein is CASSGQGVQTEAFF.